These 31 T cell receptor delta chains were sequenced from one sample in a study of Vδ1+ human thymocytes. Their specific antigens are unknown. Extracted RNA was reverse transcribed into cDNA. Pooled V-gene forward primers with one constant-region reverse primer generated the CDR3 amplicons by multiplex PCR. TCRdb reprocessed the multiplex PCR reads using CATT. The sample holds about 75,000 delta-chain clones; roughly a third are singletons and the top ten take approximately 0.25%. Study-wide results and limits: Highly polyclonal TRG and TRD repertoires with Gaussian CDR3 length distributions appeared in thymus.

What was sequenced was Vdelta1+ gamma-delta thymocytes from the thymus. Indicated subset: FACS-sorted CD3+ TCRalphabeta- TCRVdelta1+ TCRVdelta2- thymocytes. Every receptor here comes from a boy in the first two years of life who had congenital heart surgery.

V and J are TRDV1 and TRDJ1; possible D gene TRDD3, 5 bases. Between the trimmed V and J ends, which lost 5 bases and 1 base, there was a span of 26 bases. Germline V CDR1 and CDR2: TSWWSYY, QGS. The length of the CDR3 is 19 residues. Here the CDR3 reads CALGSQTAAGPGCTDKLIF. CDR3 nucleotide sequence: TGTGCTCTTGGGTCCCAGACGGCGGCTGGGCCGGGTTGCACCGATAAACTCATCTTT.

V gene TRDV2 combines with J gene TRDJ1; D might be TRDD2 or TRDD3, each matching 9 bases. Germline V gene lookup returns CDR1 GEAIGNYY and CDR2 EKD. The CDR3 contains 17 residues. V was pared by 8 bases and J by 1 base, with 25 bases between. CDR3 sequence reads: CASLPTDTGGPTDKLIF. The CDR3 DNA sequence: TGTGCCTCCCTTCCTACCGATACTGGGGGACCCACCGATAAACTCATCTTT.

Turning to this clone: The sample contains more than one DNA sequence encoding this CDR3. The V gene is TRDV1, the J gene TRDJ1; unclear D gene. The ends were cut back, 1 base at V and 0 bases at J, with 21 bases in the middle. Germline V lookup: CDR1 TSWWSYY, CDR2 QGS. This CDR3 is built from 19 residues. The CDR3 is CALGERPGDPLTYTDKLIF. The DNA for the CDR3 is TGTGCTCTTGGGGAACGCCCGGGTGATCCCCTTACGTACACCGATAAACTCATCTTT.

The gene calls are TRDV1 and TRDJ1; 10 bases fit TRDD3. Germline CDR1 and CDR2: TSWWSYY and QGS. J was trimmed by 0 bases and V by 1 base; bases with no gene match: 17. This CDR3 has 21 residues. Written as DNA, the CDR3 is TGTGCTCTTGGGGAACAGGCTACGTACTGGGGGATCGTAAAAGACACCGATAAACTCATCTTT. Protein sequence: CALGEQATYWGIVKDTDKLIF.

This clone has more than one count but fewer than ten. The chain carries TRDV1 and TRDJ1; no definite D call. Germline-derived CDR1 and CDR2 are TSWWSYY and QGS. This CDR3 contains 18 residues. Trimming stripped 0 bases from V and 0 bases from J, with 17 bases between. The CDR3 protein is CALGELSLNGRHTDKLIF. In DNA, the CDR3 is TGTGCTCTTGGGGAACTATCATTAAACGGGCGTCACACCGATAAACTCATCTTT.

This clone appeared once. The chain combines TRDV1 with TRDJ1; D perhaps matches TRDD3 (7 bases). Germline lookup yields CDR1 TSWWSYY and CDR2 QGS. Trimming pared 0 bases from V and 0 bases from J, leaving 26 bases between. The CDR3 is 21 residues long. The CDR3 here is CALGELPRTGANSYHTDKLIF. The DNA of the CDR3 is TGTGCTCTTGGGGAACTTCCCCGTACTGGGGCCAATAGTTACCACACCGATAAACTCATCTTT.

The chain uses TRDV1 and TRDJ1; TRDD3 matches at 8 bases. V trimming: 1 base; J trimming: 0 bases; junction bases outside the gene matches: 25. This CDR3 is built from 23 residues. The V gene's germline CDR1 is TSWWSYY and CDR2 QGS. DNA for the CDR3: TGTGCTCTTGGGGAACCGATTCCAAGACTGGGGGTCCAACCACTCACCCACACCGATAAACTCATCTTT. Translated, it gives CALGEPIPRLGVQPLTHTDKLIF.

This clone was counted at least ten times. Other nucleotide sequences from this sample produce the same CDR3. The V and J genes are TRDV2 and TRDJ1; TRDD3 matches at 7 bases. In germline, CDR1 is GEAIGNYY, CDR2 EKD. The CDR3 covers 15 residues. With V trimmed by 1 base and J by 0 bases, 4 bases remained unmatched. CDR3 loop: CACDTGDRYTDKLIF. The DNA of the CDR3 is TGTGCCTGTGACACTGGGGATAGGTACACCGATAAACTCATCTTT.

V gene TRDV1 combines with J gene TRDJ1; 9 bases fit TRDD3. Germline loops: CDR1 TSWWSYY, CDR2 QGS. V shed 2 bases, J shed 0 bases, and the junction held 34 bases outside the gene matches. CDR3 length: 26 amino acids. CDR3: CALGEKIQGSSPGPVLGDLYTDKLIF. In nucleotides, the CDR3 is TGTGCTCTTGGGGAAAAGATTCAGGGAAGTTCCCCAGGGCCGGTACTGGGGGACCTGTACACCGATAAACTCATCTTT.

V is TRDV1 and J is TRDJ1; no clear D. In germline, CDR1 is TSWWSYY, CDR2 QGS. CDR3 length: 15 residues. V dropped 1 base and J dropped 3 bases, with 12 bases sitting between them. Written as DNA, the CDR3 is TGTGCTCTTGGGGAACCCCCTTGCCCGCCCGATAAACTCATCTTT. This translates into CALGEPPCPPDKLIF.

This clone has a single count. V is TRDV2 and J is TRDJ1; 9 bases are shared with TRDD3. CDR3 length: 20 residues. The ends lost 1 base at V and 3 bases at J; junction bases unmatched: 20. Germline CDR1 reads GEAIGNYY; CDR2 reads EKD. Written as DNA, the CDR3 is TGTGCCTGTGACACGGTCTCTCCACGTCGGGTACTGGGGGACGCCGATAAACTCATCTTT. This sequence encodes CACDTVSPRRVLGDADKLIF.

Note on this clone: The DNA is left out, because the CDR3 cannot be placed on it with certainty; the CDR3 is given as TCRdb lists it. The chain uses TRDV1 and TRDJ1; whether TRDD3, the table's D call, matches the DNA was not checked. CDR1 TSWWSYY and CDR2 QGS come from the germline V gene. A total of 18 residues make up the CDR3, ends included. CDR3 amino acids: CALGDWDYLGGGTDKLIF.

The chain links TRDV1 to TRDJ1; 13 bases agree with TRDD3. V lost 1 base to trimming and J lost 2 bases; unmatched junction nucleotides: 7. Germline V CDR1 and CDR2: TSWWSYY, QGS. This CDR3 has 18 residues. As DNA, the CDR3 is TGTGCTCTTGGGGAACCAAAACTGGGGGATACGCGGACCGATAAACTCATCTTT. Its translation: CALGEPKLGDTRTDKLIF.

This sequence joins TRDV1 and TRDJ1; 10 positions match TRDD3. The J segment lost 4 bases and the V segment lost 2 bases, leaving 19 bases of the junction unmatched. CDR1 TSWWSYY and CDR2 QGS come from the germline V gene. The CDR3 spans 20 residues. The CDR3 spells CALGETSLKILGDLVDKLIF. CDR3 coding DNA: TGTGCTCTTGGGGAAACCTCACTGAAAATACTGGGGGATCTCGTCGATAAACTCATCTTT.

This clone was seen a single time. The chain uses TRDV1 and TRDJ1, with 12 bases that match TRDD3. The CDR3 has 17 amino acids. Germline values: CDR1 TSWWSYY, CDR2 QGS. Losses at the gene ends were 5 bases for V and 0 bases for J; bases not matched to a gene: 7. The CDR3 region has the DNA TGTGCTCTTGGGATACTGGGGGATACCAAGTACACCGATAAACTCATCTTT. Translated, it gives CALGILGDTKYTDKLIF.

The chain employs TRDV2 and TRDJ1; possible D gene TRDD3, 5 bases. V gave up 0 bases and J gave up 1 base, with 14 bases separating them. The CDR3 length is 16 residues. Looked up from germline, CDR1 is GEAIGNYY and CDR2 is EKD. Here the CDR3 DNA reads TGTGCCTGTGACACCTCGAAGGGGGTAATCACCGATAAACTCATCTTT. It specifies CACDTSKGVITDKLIF.

This chain links TRDV1 with TRDJ1, with TRDD3 matching 9 bases. CDR3 length: 22 amino acids. Losses at the gene ends were 1 base for V and 0 bases for J; bases not matched to a gene: 21. Looked up from germline, CDR1 is TSWWSYY and CDR2 is QGS. The CDR3 here is CALGEPTDGGWGIRQYTDKLIF. The CDR3 DNA is TGTGCTCTTGGGGAACCGACGGACGGGGGCTGGGGGATTCGACAGTACACCGATAAACTCATCTTT.

The J gene is TRDJ1, the V gene TRDV1; 9 bases agree with TRDD3. CDR1 and CDR2 (germline): TSWWSYY, QGS. The ends lost 1 base at V and 0 bases at J; junction bases unmatched: 18. The CDR3 spans 21 residues. The CDR3 is CALGERFLVAYWGTHTDKLIF. The CDR3 DNA reads TGTGCTCTTGGGGAACGCTTCTTAGTGGCGTACTGGGGGACCCACACCGATAAACTCATCTTT.

This clone was counted between two and nine times. V gene TRDV1 combines with J gene TRDJ1, with D perhaps TRDD2 (5 bases). The CDR3 spans 16 residues. V was cut by 1 base and J by 4 bases, with 16 bases left in between. The germline CDR1 and CDR2 sequences are TSWWSYY and QGS. Here the CDR3 DNA reads TGTGCTCTTGGGGAACCACTCGAAGCCTACCTCGATAAACTCATCTTT. This translates into CALGEPLEAYLDKLIF.

This clone was detected a few times. The chain is built from TRDV3 and TRDJ1; TRDD2 might be the D (5 bases). Germline CDR1 reads TVYSNPD; CDR2 reads GDNSRS (reference sequence). The CDR3 sequence is 17 residues long. V gave up 4 bases and J gave up 0 bases, with 24 bases separating them. The CDR3 loop reads CASRFPPVRRYTDKLIF. DNA for the CDR3: TGTGCCTCCCGTTTTCCTCCTGTACGCCGGTACACCGATAAACTCATCTTT.

This clone has a handful of counts. Germline and junction disagree at one end, which may indicate a read error. This sample also contains other DNA sequences that code for the same CDR3. The chain uses TRDV1 and TRDJ1; tentatively, D is TRDD2 or TRDD3 (5 bases each). The CDR3 length is 15 residues. Germline values: CDR1 TSWWSYY, CDR2 QGS. The CDR3 DNA reads as TGTGCCCTTGGGGACCCGCTAACCTACCCCGATAAGCTCATCTTT. Its protein is CALGDPLTYPDKLIF.

This clone has more than one count but fewer than ten. V usage is TRDV1 and J usage is TRDJ1, with TRDD3 identical over 7 bases. The CDR3 is 19 residues long. Germline-derived CDR1 and CDR2 are TSWWSYY and QGS. The trim removed 3 bases at V and 2 bases at J, leaving 18 bases unmatched. The CDR3: CALGDFPFWGTPQTDKLIF. CDR3 bases: TGTGCTCTTGGGGACTTCCCATTTTGGGGGACCCCTCAGACCGATAAACTCATCTTT.

Concerning this clone itself: This CDR3 is also generated by other DNA sequences in the sample. The chain combines TRDV1 with TRDJ1; D is ambiguous. Germline CDR1 reads TSWWSYY; CDR2 reads QGS. The CDR3 runs to 13 residues. The V end was cut by 4 bases, the J end by 0 bases, with 6 bases between. The CDR3 protein is CALGVPDTDKLIF. DNA for the CDR3: TGTGCTCTTGGGGTCCCAGACACCGATAAACTCATCTTT.

This chain joins TRDV1 and TRDJ1; D may be TRDD3 (6 bases). From germline, CDR1 is TSWWSYY and CDR2 QGS. This CDR3 contains 21 residues. The V gene lost 3 bases and the J gene lost 0 bases, with 29 bases spanning the gap. CDR3 residues: CALGDPLFPPVLGRYTDKLIF. Here the CDR3 DNA reads TGTGCTCTTGGGGACCCTCTCTTCCCCCCAGTACTGGGTCGGTACACCGATAAACTCATCTTT.

In the case of this clone: Additional DNA sequences in this sample encode the identical CDR3. This chain connects TRDV2 to TRDJ1; TRDD3 matches at 13 bases. The CDR3 loop spans 19 amino acids. V lost 7 bases and J lost 9; bases outside the gene matches: 25. Looked up from germline, CDR1 is GEAIGNYY and CDR2 is EKD. CDR3 sequence reads: CACAVVRGSTGGYGGELIF. The CDR3 DNA follows: TGTGCCTGCGCAGTAGTGAGGGGGTCAACTGGGGGATACGGCGGGGAACTCATCTTT.

The chain joins TRDV1 to TRDJ1; 7 nucleotides line up with TRDD2. Trimming at V came to 4 bases and at J to 0 bases, leaving 44 bases not matched to a gene. This CDR3 is 28 amino acids long. CDR1 is TSWWSYY and CDR2 is QGS in the germline V gene. The CDR3 is CALGGLPKAFLRSTSLGHLYSYTDKLIF. CDR3 nucleotide sequence: TGTGCTCTTGGGGGCCTACCAAAAGCCTTCCTCCGGAGTACCTCACTTGGGCATCTTTACTCGTACACCGATAAACTCATCTTT.

In its sample, this clone was seen a few times. The rearrangement uses TRDV1 and TRDJ1, with D tentatively TRDD3 (10 bases). The CDR3 length is 20 residues. Trimming shortened V by 4 bases and J by 1 base, and 28 bases separated the two germline ends. CDR1 and CDR2 from the germline V gene are TSWWSYY and QGS. The DNA for the CDR3 is TGTGCTCTTGGGGGATCCTTCCTACGCTGGGGGATAGGGGGCACCGATAAACTCATCTTT. Translating gives CALGGSFLRWGIGGTDKLIF.

This chain joins TRDV1 and TRDJ2, with 7 bases identical to TRDD2. V shed 3 bases and J 1 base; nucleotides not matched to a gene: 11. CDR3 length equals 18 residues. The germline gives CDR1 TSWWSYY, CDR2 QGS. CDR3 nucleotides: TGTGCTCTTGGGGATTTCCTACGCCCCGGATTTTTGACAGCACAACTCTTCTTT. Its translation: CALGDFLRPGFLTAQLFF.

The J gene is TRDJ1, the V gene TRDV1, with 10 positions matching TRDD3. CDR3 length equals 24 residues. Unmatched junction bases numbered 27, after V lost 2 bases and J lost 0 bases. The germline V gene encodes CDR1 TSWWSYY and CDR2 QGS. The DNA for the CDR3 is TGTGCTCTTGGGGAAACCGCACTACTTCCTTCTGCTGGGGGATATTTCAGGTACACCGATAAACTCATCTTT. Its protein product is CALGETALLPSAGGYFRYTDKLIF.

This clone has a handful of counts. The gene calls are TRDV3 and TRDJ1; tentatively, D is TRDD3 (5 bases). The V gene's germline CDR1 is TVYSNPD and CDR2 GDNSRS (reference sequence). V lost 2 bases and J 0 bases, leaving 13 bases between the germline ends. The CDR3 runs to 14 residues. CDR3 bases: TGTGCCTTTTTGTGGGGACCGTACACCGATAAACTCATCTTT. It is translated as CAFLWGPYTDKLIF.

This clone has only a few counts. The chain is built from TRDV1 and TRDJ1, with D possibly matching TRDD3 (7 bases). The CDR3 totals 19 residues. V lost 3 bases to trimming and J lost 2 bases, with 25 bases between them. Germline loops: CDR1 TSWWSYY, CDR2 QGS. CDR3 bases: TGTGCTCTTGGGGACGGACCTCCTACTGGGGACCCCAGAACCGATAAACTCATCTTT. This translates into CALGDGPPTGDPRTDKLIF.